These T cell receptor beta chains were read from a single sample in a study of blood T cell repertoires in COVID-19. Assay: immunoSEQ multiplex PCR; the TCRdb copy retains only in-frame clones and omits some. The sample has 100,000 to 150,000 clones, around 76% seen once. Sequencing was done on a sample of peripheral blood. The receptors were sampled from a man aged 60-69 years with acute or convalescent COVID-19. CDR3s include the opening cysteine and the closing phenylalanine or tryptophan. A D gene is named only where the DNA matches it firmly. A clone size is listed for some rows: how often the clone was seen (once, few, many), or a class if it is expanded.

v_gene: TRBV15; j_gene: TRBJ2-7; d_gene: NA; abundance: few; CDR3nt: TGTGCCACCAGCAGAGAACGCGGGCAGACCTACGAGCAGTACTTC; CDR3aa: CATSRERGQTYEQYF
v_gene: TRBV5-1; j_gene: TRBJ2-3; d_gene: TRBD1; abundance: few; CDR3nt: TGCGCCAGCAGCCTTACAAACAGGGGACAAATCGATACGCAGTATTTT; CDR3aa: CASSLTNRGQIDTQYF
v_gene: TRBV11-2; j_gene: TRBJ2-1; d_gene: TRBD2; abundance: NA; CDR3nt: TGTGCCAGCAGGTTAGCGGGAGGGGGCAATGAGCAGTTCTTC; CDR3aa: CASRLAGGGNEQFF
v_gene: TRBV19; j_gene: TRBJ1-1; d_gene: NA; abundance: NA; CDR3nt: TGTGCCAGTAGTATAGGCAGTTTGAACACTGAAGCTTTCTTT; CDR3aa: CASSIGSLNTEAFF
v_gene: TRBV28; j_gene: TRBJ1-1; d_gene: TRBD1; abundance: NA; CDR3nt: TGTGCCAGCAGTTTAGGGACAGGGTACACTGAAGCTTTCTTT; CDR3aa: CASSLGTGYTEAFF
v_gene: TRBV7-9; j_gene: TRBJ2-5; d_gene: TRBD1; abundance: NA; CDR3nt: TGTGCCAGCACCACAGGGGGTGCCCAGTACTTC; CDR3aa: CASTTGGAQYF
v_gene: TRBV18; j_gene: TRBJ2-6; d_gene: TRBD1; abundance: once; CDR3nt: TGTGCCAGCTCACCGGGGGACAGGGGTGTCAACGTCCTGACTTTC; CDR3aa: CASSPGDRGVNVLTF
v_gene: TRBV6-5; j_gene: TRBJ2-1; d_gene: TRBD1; abundance: once; CDR3nt: TGTGCCAGCCTCAAACAGGGGGGTTACAATGAGCAGTTCTTC; CDR3aa: CASLKQGGYNEQFF
v_gene: TRBV9; j_gene: TRBJ2-1; d_gene: NA; abundance: NA; CDR3nt: TGTGCCAGCAGCGTATCGGGTTGGTCCTACAATGAGCAGTTCTTC; CDR3aa: CASSVSGWSYNEQFF
v_gene: TRBV30; j_gene: TRBJ1-6; d_gene: TRBD1; abundance: NA; CDR3nt: TGTGCCTGGGGGGGACAGGGGGATTCACCCCTCCACTTT; CDR3aa: CAWGGQGDSPLHF
v_gene: TRBV11-2; j_gene: TRBJ2-6; d_gene: NA; abundance: NA; CDR3nt: TGTGCCAGCAGTTGGCCCGGGGCCAACGTCCTGACTTTC; CDR3aa: CASSWPGANVLTF
v_gene: TRBV2; j_gene: TRBJ1-5; d_gene: NA; abundance: NA; CDR3nt: TGTGCCAGCAGTACAGGGATTCCCCCCCAGCCCCAGCATTTT; CDR3aa: CASSTGIPPQPQHF
v_gene: TRBV5-1; j_gene: TRBJ2-1; d_gene: TRBD2; abundance: NA; CDR3nt: TGCGCCAGCCAACGGGGGGGCGCCTACAATGAGCAGTTCTTC; CDR3aa: CASQRGGAYNEQFF
v_gene: TRBV10-1; j_gene: TRBJ2-7; d_gene: NA; abundance: few; CDR3nt: TGCGCCAGCAGTCCTTCCACATTCTCCTACGAGCAGTACTTC; CDR3aa: CASSPSTFSYEQYF
v_gene: TRBV19; j_gene: TRBJ1-1; d_gene: NA; abundance: NA; CDR3nt: TGTGCCAGTAGTACGGCCTCGCGGGGCGTCTTGAACACTGAAGCTTTCTTT; CDR3aa: CASSTASRGVLNTEAFF
v_gene: TRBV3-1/TRBV3-2; j_gene: TRBJ2-3; d_gene: NA; abundance: once; CDR3nt: TGTGCCAGCAGCCAAGACCGGGGGAGCACAGATACGCAGTATTTT; CDR3aa: CASSQDRGSTDTQYF
v_gene: TRBV12-5; j_gene: TRBJ2-1; d_gene: TRBD2; abundance: NA; CDR3nt: TGTGCTAGTGGACCGACTAAGCGGGAGGGTGCCTACAATGAGCAGTTCTTC; CDR3aa: CASGPTKREGAYNEQFF
v_gene: TRBV10-3; j_gene: TRBJ1-5; d_gene: NA; abundance: NA; CDR3nt: TGTGCCATCAGTGAGCTGCAGGGAAACAATCAGCCCCAGCATTTT; CDR3aa: CAISELQGNNQPQHF
v_gene: TRBV12-3/TRBV12-4; j_gene: TRBJ1-2; d_gene: NA; abundance: NA; CDR3nt: TGTGCCAGCAGCACAGGGAACTATGGCTACACCTTC; CDR3aa: CASSTGNYGYTF
v_gene: TRBV24-1; j_gene: TRBJ1-1; d_gene: NA; abundance: NA; CDR3nt: TGTGCCACCAGAGCCGGGACGGGGACAAACACTGAAGCTTTCTTT; CDR3aa: CATRAGTGTNTEAFF
v_gene: TRBV2; j_gene: TRBJ1-4; d_gene: NA; abundance: NA; CDR3nt: TGTGCCAGCAGCGAGGGGGGGACTAATGAAAAACTGTTTTTT; CDR3aa: CASSEGGTNEKLFF
v_gene: TRBV7-9; j_gene: TRBJ1-3; d_gene: NA; abundance: NA; CDR3nt: TGTGCCAGCAGCTTAACAGGATTCTCTGGAAACACCATATATTTT; CDR3aa: CASSLTGFSGNTIYF
v_gene: TRBV5-4; j_gene: TRBJ1-1; d_gene: NA; abundance: few; CDR3nt: TGTGCCAGCAGCTTTAGGGGAAGCACTGAAGCTTTCTTT; CDR3aa: CASSFRGSTEAFF
v_gene: TRBV6-5; j_gene: TRBJ2-7; d_gene: TRBD2; abundance: NA; CDR3nt: TGTGCCAGCAGCCTAGCGGGAGTGGACGAGCAGTACTTC; CDR3aa: CASSLAGVDEQYF
v_gene: TRBV24-1; j_gene: TRBJ2-5; d_gene: TRBD1; abundance: NA; CDR3nt: TGTGCCACCAGTGATTGGGCGGACAGGGGGCTCCAAGAGACCCAGTACTTC; CDR3aa: CATSDWADRGLQETQYF
v_gene: TRBV7-3; j_gene: TRBJ2-5; d_gene: NA; abundance: NA; CDR3nt: TGTGCCAGCAGCCGACAGGAGGCACCACAAGAGACCCAGTACTTC; CDR3aa: CASSRQEAPQETQYF
v_gene: TRBV5-8; j_gene: TRBJ2-1; d_gene: TRBD2; abundance: NA; CDR3nt: TGTGCCAGCAGCTTGACTAGCGGGCCTTACAATGAGCAGTTCTTC; CDR3aa: CASSLTSGPYNEQFF
v_gene: TRBV27; j_gene: TRBJ2-2; d_gene: TRBD1; abundance: NA; CDR3nt: TGTGCCAGCAGCCCGGGACAGGGGCGCACCGGGGAGCTGTTTTTT; CDR3aa: CASSPGQGRTGELFF